The clone carrying this T cell receptor beta chain came up many times. This sample is drawn from a study of blood T cells in healthy people across ages. The study drew donors from healthy Caucasian individuals in Russia aged roughly 6 to 100. Alongside a J-beta primer mix, a sample-barcoded 5' primer served in a second PCR lasting 7 to 11 cycles. In TCRdb, the 5' RACE reads were re-called with MiXCR into one record per CDR3 protein. The sample has 550,000 to 650,000 distinct CDR3 sequences; 25% to 30% are singletons. This clonotype was obtained from a woman of 80 years or more in good health. Sequenced material: blood.

The CDR3 region is CASSDLGDRGETQYF. The CDR3 DNA is TGTGCCAGCAGTGATTTAGGTGACAGGGGAGAGACCCAGTACTTC. The chain carries TRBV6-1 and TRBJ2-5; TRBD1 matches 8 bases. There are 15 residues in the CDR3. V trimming: 3 bases; J trimming: 4 bases; junction bases outside the gene matches: 7. Looked up from germline, CDR1 is MNHNS and CDR2 is SASEGT.